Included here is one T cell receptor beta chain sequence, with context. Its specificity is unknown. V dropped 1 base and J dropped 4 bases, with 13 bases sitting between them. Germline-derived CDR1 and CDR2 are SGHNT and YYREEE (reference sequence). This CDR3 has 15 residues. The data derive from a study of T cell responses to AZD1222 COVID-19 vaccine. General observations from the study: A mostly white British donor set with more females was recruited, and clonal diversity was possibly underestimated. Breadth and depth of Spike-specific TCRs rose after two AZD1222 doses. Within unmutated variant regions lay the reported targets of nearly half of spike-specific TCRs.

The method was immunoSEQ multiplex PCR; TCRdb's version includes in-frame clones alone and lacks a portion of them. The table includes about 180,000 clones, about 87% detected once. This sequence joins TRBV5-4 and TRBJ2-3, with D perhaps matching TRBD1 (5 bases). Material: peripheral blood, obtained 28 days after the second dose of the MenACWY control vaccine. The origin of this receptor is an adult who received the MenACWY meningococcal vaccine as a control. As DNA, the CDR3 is TGTGCCAGCAGCTTGTCGACAGTCATGGCAGATACGCAGTATTTT. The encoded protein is CASSLSTVMADTQYF.